A selection of T cell receptor beta chains follows, all from one sample in a study of cytomegalovirus exposure and HLA in healthy donors. Profiling relied on immunoSEQ multiplex PCR, and the TCRdb table lists in-frame clones only, not all of them. The sample lists 50,000 to 65,000 clones, less than 85% occurring once. Sequencing was carried out using PBMCs. These receptors all stem from a woman in her thirties in good health and CMV-seronegative. The CDR3 runs from the conserved cysteine through the conserved F or W. The D gene is left open where the match is weak. A clone size is listed for some rows: how often the clone was seen (once, few, many), or a class if it is expanded.

TRBJ1-2 TRBD1 - TRBV2 TGTGCCAGCAGTGTTCGGGCAGGGGGTGGCTACACCTTC CASSVRAGGGYTF
TRBJ2-7 - - TRBV10-1 TGCGCCAGCAGTGGTGGCAGGGTTTACGAGCAGTACTTC CASSGGRVYEQYF
TRBJ2-1 TRBD2 once TRBV5-1 TGCGCCAGCAGCCCTCTTCGACTAGCGGGAGGGGAGCAGTTCTTC CASSPLRLAGGEQFF
TRBJ2-3 - once TRBV6-1 TGTGCCACCGAGGAGGGATTAACAGATACGCAGTATTTT CATEEGLTDTQYF
TRBJ2-7 - - TRBV4-1 TGCGCCAGCAGCCAAGCTAACGCCGACTACGAGCAGTACTTC CASSQANADYEQYF
TRBJ1-5 - - TRBV29-1 TGCAGCGTAGGCGACAGAAACAATCAGCCCCAGCATTTT CSVGDRNNQPQHF
TRBJ1-1 TRBD1 - TRBV10-3 TGTGCCTCCCGACCGGGACAGGAGGGGGGTGCTTTCTTT CASRPGQEGGAFF
TRBJ2-3 - - TRBV19 TGTGCCAGTAGACTCAACGCAGATACGCAGTATTTT CASRLNADTQYF
TRBJ2-3 - - TRBV6-1 TGTGCCAGCAGTGAAGATTTCTGGGGGCGGATCACAGATACGCAGTATTTT CASSEDFWGRITDTQYF
TRBJ2-2 TRBD1 - TRBV19 TGTGCCAGTACCGCCCTTTGGACAGGGTACACCGGGGAGCTGTTTTTT CASTALWTGYTGELFF
TRBJ2-7 TRBD1 once TRBV14 TGTGCCAGCAGCCCCATGACAGGGGTCGAGCAGTACTTC CASSPMTGVEQYF
TRBJ2-2 - - TRBV7-2 TGTGCCAGCAGCTCCGGGGTGAACACCGGGGAGCTGTTTTTT CASSSGVNTGELFF
TRBJ2-3 - medium-sized TRBV9 TGTGCCAGCAGCCTGACGACAGACACAGATACGCAGTATTTT CASSLTTDTDTQYF
TRBJ2-2 TRBD2 - TRBV30 TGTGCCTGGAGTGGGGCGTGGGGGGGGACCGGGGAGCTGTTTTTT CAWSGAWGGTGELFF
TRBJ2-5 - - TRBV11-3 TGTGCCAGCAGTCAGGCTAGGGGGACCCAGTACTTC CASSQARGTQYF
TRBJ2-1 TRBD2 - TRBV6-6 TGTGCCAGCAGTTACGTCCTAGCGGGAGTCAATGAGCAGTTCTTC CASSYVLAGVNEQFF
TRBJ2-1 TRBD2 - TRBV7-9 TGTGCCAGCAGCTTAGTAGCGGGAGTATTCAATGAGCAGTTCTTC CASSLVAGVFNEQFF
TRBJ2-3 - - TRBV27 TGTGCCAGCAGTTTATCGAACTATCTTTCCACAGATACGCAGTATTTT CASSLSNYLSTDTQYF
TRBJ2-1 TRBD2 - TRBV6-6 TGTGCCAGCAGTTACCGACTAGCGGGAGATAATGAGCAGTTCTTC CASSYRLAGDNEQFF
TRBJ2-5 TRBD2 - TRBV27 TGTGCCAGCAGTTTATTGGCGGGAGGGAGGCAAGAGACCCAGTACTTC CASSLLAGGRQETQYF
TRBJ2-7 - - TRBV28 TGTGCCAGCAGAAAGGGACTGAACTACGAGCAGTACTTC CASRKGLNYEQYF
TRBJ2-5 - - TRBV7-2 TGTGCCAGCACTACGCGGGGCCGAGGGGGGGAAGAGACCCAGTACTTC CASTTRGRGGEETQYF
TRBJ2-1 TRBD2 - TRBV29-1 TGCAGCGTTGGGACTAGCAGCTACAATGAGCAGTTCTTC CSVGTSSYNEQFF
TRBJ1-3 - - TRBV28 TGTGCCAGCAGCTGGGAGAGGAACACCATATATTTT CASSWERNTIYF
TRBJ2-5 TRBD1 - TRBV19 TGTGCCAGTAGGCCGGGACAGGTCCGGGGAGAGACCCAGTACTTC CASRPGQVRGETQYF
TRBJ2-2 TRBD2 - TRBV19 TGTGCCAGTAGAGCCCTAGCGGGAAACACCGGGGAGCTGTTTTTT CASRALAGNTGELFF
TRBJ2-1 TRBD2 - TRBV10-3 TGTGCCATCAGTGAGCCTGGACTAGCGGGAGGGGGTGAGCAGTTCTTC CAISEPGLAGGGEQFF
TRBJ2-2 - - TRBV19 TGTGCCAGTAGTACCGGGAGAGGATACACCGGGGAGCTGTTTTTT CASSTGRGYTGELFF
TRBJ2-5 TRBD2 - TRBV7-2 TGTGCCAGCAGCCGCGGGAGCGGAGAGACCCAGTACTTC CASSRGSGETQYF
TRBJ2-2 - - TRBV19 TGTGCCAGTAGTATTAACGGGAACGGGGAGCTGTTTTTT CASSINGNGELFF